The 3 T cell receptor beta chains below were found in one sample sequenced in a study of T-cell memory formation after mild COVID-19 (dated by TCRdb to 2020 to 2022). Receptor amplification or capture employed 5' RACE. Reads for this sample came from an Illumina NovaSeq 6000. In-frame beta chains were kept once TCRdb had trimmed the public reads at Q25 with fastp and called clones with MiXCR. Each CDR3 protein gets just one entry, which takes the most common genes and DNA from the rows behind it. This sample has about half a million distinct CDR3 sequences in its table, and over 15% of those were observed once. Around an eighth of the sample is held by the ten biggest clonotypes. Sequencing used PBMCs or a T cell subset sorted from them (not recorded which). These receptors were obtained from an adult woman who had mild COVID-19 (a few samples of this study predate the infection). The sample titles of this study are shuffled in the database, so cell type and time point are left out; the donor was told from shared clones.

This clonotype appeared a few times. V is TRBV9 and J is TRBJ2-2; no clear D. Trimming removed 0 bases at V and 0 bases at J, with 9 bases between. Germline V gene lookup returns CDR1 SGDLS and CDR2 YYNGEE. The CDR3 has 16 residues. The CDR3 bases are TGTGCCAGCAGCGTAGCTAACAATCCGAACACCGGGGAGCTGTTTTTT. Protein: CASSVANNPNTGELFF.

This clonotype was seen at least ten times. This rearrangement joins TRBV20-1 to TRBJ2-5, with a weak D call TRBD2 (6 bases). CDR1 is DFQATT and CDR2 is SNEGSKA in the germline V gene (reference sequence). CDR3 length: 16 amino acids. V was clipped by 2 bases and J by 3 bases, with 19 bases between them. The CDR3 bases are TGCAGTGCTAGAAACGGGTCCGGGGCGGGAAAAGAGACCCAGTACTTC. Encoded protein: CSARNGSGAGKETQYF.

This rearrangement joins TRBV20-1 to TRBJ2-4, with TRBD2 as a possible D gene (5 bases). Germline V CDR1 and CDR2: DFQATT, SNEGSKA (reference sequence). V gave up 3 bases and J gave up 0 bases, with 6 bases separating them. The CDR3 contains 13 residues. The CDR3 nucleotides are TGCAGTGCTAGGGACTTAGCCAAAAACATTCAGTACTTC. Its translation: CSARDLAKNIQYF.